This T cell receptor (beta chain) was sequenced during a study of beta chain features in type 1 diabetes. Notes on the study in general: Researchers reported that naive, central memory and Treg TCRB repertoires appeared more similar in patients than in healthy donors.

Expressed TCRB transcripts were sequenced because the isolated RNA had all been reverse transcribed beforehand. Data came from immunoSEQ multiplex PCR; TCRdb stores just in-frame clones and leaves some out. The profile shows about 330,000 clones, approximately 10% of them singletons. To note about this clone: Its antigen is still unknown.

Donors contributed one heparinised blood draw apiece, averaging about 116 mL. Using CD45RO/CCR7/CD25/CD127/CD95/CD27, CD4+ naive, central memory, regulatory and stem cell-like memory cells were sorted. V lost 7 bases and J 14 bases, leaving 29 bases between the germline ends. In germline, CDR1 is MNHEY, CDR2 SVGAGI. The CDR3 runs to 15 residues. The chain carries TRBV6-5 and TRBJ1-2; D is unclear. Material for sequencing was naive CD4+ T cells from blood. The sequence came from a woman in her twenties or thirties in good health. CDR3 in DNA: TGTGCCAGCATCTTCCCTTGGGGTACGCGTGGGAGAAAAACCTTC. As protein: CASIFPWGTRGRKTF.